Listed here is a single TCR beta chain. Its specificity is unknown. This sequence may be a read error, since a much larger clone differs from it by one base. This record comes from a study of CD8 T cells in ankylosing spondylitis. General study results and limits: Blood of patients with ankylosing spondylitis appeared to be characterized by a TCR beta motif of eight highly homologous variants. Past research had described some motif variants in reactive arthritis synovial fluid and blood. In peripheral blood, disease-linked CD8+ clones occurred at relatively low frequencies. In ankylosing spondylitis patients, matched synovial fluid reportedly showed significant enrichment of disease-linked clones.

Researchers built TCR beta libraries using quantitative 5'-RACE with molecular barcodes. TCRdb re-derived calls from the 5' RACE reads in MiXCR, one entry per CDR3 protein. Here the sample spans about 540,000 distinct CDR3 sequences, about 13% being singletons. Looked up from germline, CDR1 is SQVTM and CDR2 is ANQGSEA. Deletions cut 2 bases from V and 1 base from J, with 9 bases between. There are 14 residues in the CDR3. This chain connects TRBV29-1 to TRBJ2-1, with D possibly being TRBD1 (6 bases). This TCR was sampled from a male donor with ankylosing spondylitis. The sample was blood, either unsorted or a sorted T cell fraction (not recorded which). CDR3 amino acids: CSVEKGQSYNEQFF. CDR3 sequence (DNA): TGCAGCGTTGAAAAAGGACAGTCCTACAATGAGCAGTTCTTC.